This T cell receptor beta chain was documented in a study of shared clonotypes between healthy human individuals. Overall study context: A couple of women and a few men aged 18 to 49 served as donors. General study findings and limits: Non-shared clonotypes displayed generation probabilities falling below those of clonotypes present in all four donors.

In germline, CDR1 is KGHSH, CDR2 LQKENI. The CDR3 loop spans 14 amino acids. The V end lost 5 bases, the J end lost 4 bases, and 14 bases lay between the germline ends. Donors, healthy HIV-negative adults, lacked recent acute infections or vaccinations. This clone was recorded once. Its antigen is still unknown. The authors loaded 150 to 250 ng DNA, 27,000 or so T cell genomes, into sorted-subset replicate PCRs. Repertoires were generated with immunoSEQ multiplex PCR, while TCRdb's copy carries only in-frame clones and drops some. The repertoire holds approximately 2.1 million clones, 85% to 95% seen once, with 0.39% in the top ten.

Sequenced sample: naive CD4+ T cells from PBMCs. Specified subset: CD45RA+ positively selected. The receptor was isolated from a man between 18 and 29 years old in good health. Some clones in this sample may be carry-over from other donors' samples. The V call is TRBV18, the J call TRBJ1-1, with unresolved D. CDR3 coding DNA: TGTGCCAGCTCATCAGAGGCCGCTCGCACTGAAGCTTTCTTT. Protein product: CASSSEAARTEAFF.